This T cell receptor (beta chain) derives from a study of lymphopenia after photon versus proton radiotherapy. TCRdb keeps only in-frame clones here, not all; method: immunoSEQ multiplex PCR. This sample has some 30,000 clones, with approximately 87% found just once. The CDR3 has 16 residues. Deletions cut 0 bases from V and 11 bases from J, with 17 bases between. Germline V CDR1 and CDR2: SGHAT, FQNNGV. The sequencing here drew on peripheral blood, taken from a patient treated with proton-based radiotherapy. The chain employs TRBV11-2 and TRBJ1-6; TRBD1 might be the D (6 bases). The TCR sequence derives from a woman aged 70 to 79 with pancreatic cancer. The chain's CDR3 is CASSLERGNSQTPLHF. The DNA for the CDR3 is TGTGCCAGCAGCTTAGAGAGGGGGAATAGTCAAACACCCCTCCACTTT.